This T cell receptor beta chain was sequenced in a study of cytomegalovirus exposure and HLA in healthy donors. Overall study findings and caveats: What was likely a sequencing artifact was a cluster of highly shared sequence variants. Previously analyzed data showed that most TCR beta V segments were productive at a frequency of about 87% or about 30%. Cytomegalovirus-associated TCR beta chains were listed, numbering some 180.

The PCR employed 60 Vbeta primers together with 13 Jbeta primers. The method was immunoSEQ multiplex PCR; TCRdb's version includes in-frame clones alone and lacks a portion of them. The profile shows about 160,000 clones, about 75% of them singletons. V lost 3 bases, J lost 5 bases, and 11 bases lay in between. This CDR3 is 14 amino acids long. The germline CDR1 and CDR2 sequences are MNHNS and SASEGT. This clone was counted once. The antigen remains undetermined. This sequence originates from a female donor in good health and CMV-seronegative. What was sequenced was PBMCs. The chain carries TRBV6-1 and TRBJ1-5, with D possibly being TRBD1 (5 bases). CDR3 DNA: TGTGCCAGCAGTGATCTAGGACATGATCAGCCCCAGCATTTT. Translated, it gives CASSDLGHDQPQHF.